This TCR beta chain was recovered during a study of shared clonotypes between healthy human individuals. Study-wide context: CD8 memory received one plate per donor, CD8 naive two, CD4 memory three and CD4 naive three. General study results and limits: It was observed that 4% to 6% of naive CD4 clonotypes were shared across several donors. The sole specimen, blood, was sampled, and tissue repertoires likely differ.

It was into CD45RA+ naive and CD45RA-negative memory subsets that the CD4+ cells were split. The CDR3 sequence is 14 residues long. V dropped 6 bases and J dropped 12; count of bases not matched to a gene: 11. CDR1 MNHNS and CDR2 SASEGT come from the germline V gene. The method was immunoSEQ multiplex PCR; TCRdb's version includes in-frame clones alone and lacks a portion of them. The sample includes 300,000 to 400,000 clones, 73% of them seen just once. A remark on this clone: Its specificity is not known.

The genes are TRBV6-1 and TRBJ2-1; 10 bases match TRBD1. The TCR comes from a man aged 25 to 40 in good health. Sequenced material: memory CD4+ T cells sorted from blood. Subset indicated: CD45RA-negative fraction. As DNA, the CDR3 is TGTGCCAGCAGAATAGACAGGGGGCTTAGTGGGCAGTTCTTC. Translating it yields CASRIDRGLSGQFF.